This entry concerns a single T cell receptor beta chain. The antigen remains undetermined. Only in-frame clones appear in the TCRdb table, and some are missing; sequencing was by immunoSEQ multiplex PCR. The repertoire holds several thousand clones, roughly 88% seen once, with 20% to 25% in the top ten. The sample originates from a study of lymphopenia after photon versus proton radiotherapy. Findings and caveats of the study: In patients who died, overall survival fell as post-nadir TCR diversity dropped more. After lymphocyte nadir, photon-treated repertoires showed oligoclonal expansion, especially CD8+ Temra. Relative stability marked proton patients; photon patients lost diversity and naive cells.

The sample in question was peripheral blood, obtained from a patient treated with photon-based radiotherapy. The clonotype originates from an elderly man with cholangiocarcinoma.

CDR3 in DNA: TGTGCCAGCAGCCCCGGACCCGTAGATACGCAGTATTTT. This encodes CASSPGPVDTQYF. J is TRBJ2-3 and V is TRBV7-3, with unresolved D. CDR1 is SGHTA, CDR2 FQGTGA, per germline. Trimming shortened V by 5 bases and J by 5 bases, and 11 bases separated the two germline ends. The CDR3 runs to 13 residues.